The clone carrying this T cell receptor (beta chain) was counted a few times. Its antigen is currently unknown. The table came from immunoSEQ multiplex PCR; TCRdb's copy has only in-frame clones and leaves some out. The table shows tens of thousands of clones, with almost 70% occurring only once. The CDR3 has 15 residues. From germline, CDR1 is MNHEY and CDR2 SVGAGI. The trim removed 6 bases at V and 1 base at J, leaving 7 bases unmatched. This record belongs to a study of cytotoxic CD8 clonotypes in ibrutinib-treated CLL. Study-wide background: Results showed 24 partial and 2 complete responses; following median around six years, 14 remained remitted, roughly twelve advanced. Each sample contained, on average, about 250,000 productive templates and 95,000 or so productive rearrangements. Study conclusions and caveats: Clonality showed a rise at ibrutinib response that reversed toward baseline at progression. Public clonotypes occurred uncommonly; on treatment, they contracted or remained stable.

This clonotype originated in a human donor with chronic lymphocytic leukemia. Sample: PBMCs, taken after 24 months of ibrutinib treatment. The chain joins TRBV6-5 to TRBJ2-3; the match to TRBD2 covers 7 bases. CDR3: CASRSGLAGTDTQYF. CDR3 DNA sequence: TGTGCCAGCAGATCCGGCCTAGCGGGCACAGATACGCAGTATTTT.